This TCR beta chain is drawn from a study of blood T cell repertoires in COVID-19. Across the whole study: Samples came from the United States, Italy and Spain, spanning acute and convalescent COVID-19. T cells, B-cell-depleted T cells, or PBMCs supplied cDNA or gDNA.

Trimming stripped 3 bases from V and 1 base from J, with 9 bases between. Germline CDR1 SGHTA, CDR2 FQGNSA. The CDR3 loop spans 14 amino acids. Sequencing used immunoSEQ multiplex PCR; TCRdb keeps in-frame clones, though not all of them. In the table there are approximately 180,000 clones, around nine tenths of which are singletons. The V call is TRBV7-2, the J call TRBJ2-5, with unresolved D. Sequencing used peripheral blood. The clonotype comes from a woman in her sixties or seventies with COVID-19, enrolled during active disease. The chain's CDR3 is CASSFGRFQETQYF. The CDR3 nucleotides read TGTGCCAGCAGCTTTGGCAGGTTCCAAGAGACCCAGTACTTC.